The present TCR beta chain was sequenced within a study of early T cells in non-severe SARS-CoV-2 infection. Study details: With bulk RNA from unsorted whole blood as input, sequencing yielded unpaired chains.

cDNA molecules, individually, were tagged with unique molecular identifiers. TCRdb processed the 5' RACE reads anew with MiXCR; each CDR3 protein has one entry. Among about 34,000 distinct CDR3 sequences, 5.5% to 7.5% were seen once, and the ten largest hold 7.6%. Study-level findings and limits: The VDJdb matching leaned toward anti-spike CD8 responses and overlooked private and CD4 specificities.

V dropped 4 bases and J dropped 6 bases, with 9 bases sitting between them. CDR3 length: 12 residues. Germline CDR1 and CDR2: SGDLS and YYNGEE. Concerning this clonotype itself: Its antigen is not identified.

Sequencing was performed on whole blood. The sequence was collected from an adult who was a healthcare worker with PCR-confirmed SARS-CoV-2 infection or an uninfected control (not recorded which). The V call is TRBV9, the J call TRBJ2-3; no clear D. The CDR3 loop reads CASSPGADTQYF. As DNA, the CDR3 is TGTGCCAGCAGCCCGGGCGCGGATACGCAGTATTTT.